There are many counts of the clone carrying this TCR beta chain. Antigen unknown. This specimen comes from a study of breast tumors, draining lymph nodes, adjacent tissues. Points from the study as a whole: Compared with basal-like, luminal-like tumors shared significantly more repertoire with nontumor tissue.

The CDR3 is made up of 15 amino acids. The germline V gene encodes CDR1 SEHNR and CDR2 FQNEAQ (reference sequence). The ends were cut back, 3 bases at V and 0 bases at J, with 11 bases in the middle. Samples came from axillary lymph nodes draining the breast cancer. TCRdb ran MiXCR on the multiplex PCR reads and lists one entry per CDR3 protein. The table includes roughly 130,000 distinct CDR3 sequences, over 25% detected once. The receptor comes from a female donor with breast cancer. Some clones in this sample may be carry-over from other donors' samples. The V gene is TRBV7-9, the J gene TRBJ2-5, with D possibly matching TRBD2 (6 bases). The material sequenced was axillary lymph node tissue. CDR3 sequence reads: CASSLGLRYQETQYF. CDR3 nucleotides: TGTGCCAGCAGCTTGGGACTCCGGTACCAAGAGACCCAGTACTTC.